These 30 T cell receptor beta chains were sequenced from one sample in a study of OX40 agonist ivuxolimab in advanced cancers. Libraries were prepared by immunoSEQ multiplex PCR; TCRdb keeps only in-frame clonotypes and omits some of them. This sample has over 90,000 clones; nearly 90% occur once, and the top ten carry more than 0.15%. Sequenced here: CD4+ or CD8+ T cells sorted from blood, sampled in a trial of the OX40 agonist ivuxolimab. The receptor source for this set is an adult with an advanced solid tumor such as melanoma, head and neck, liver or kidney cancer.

CDR3 sequence: CASSQGFSWEGNTIYF. The CDR3 nucleotides are TGTGCCAGCAGCCAGGGGTTTTCGTGGGAAGGAAACACCATATATTTT. The J gene is TRBJ1-3, the V gene TRBV7-9, with D perhaps matching TRBD1 (6 bases). V shed 5 bases and J shed 4 bases, with 18 bases lying between them. CDR1 and CDR2 from the germline V gene are SEHNR and FQNEAQ (reference sequence). The CDR3 runs to 16 residues. Full variable domain (missing parts from reference TRBV7-9 and TRBJ1-3): DTGVSQNPRHKITKRGQNVTFRCDPISEHNRLYWYRQTLGQGPEFLTYFQNEAQLEKSRLLSDRFSAERPKGSFSTLEIQRTEQGDSAMYLCASSQGFSWEGNTIYFGEGSWLTVV.

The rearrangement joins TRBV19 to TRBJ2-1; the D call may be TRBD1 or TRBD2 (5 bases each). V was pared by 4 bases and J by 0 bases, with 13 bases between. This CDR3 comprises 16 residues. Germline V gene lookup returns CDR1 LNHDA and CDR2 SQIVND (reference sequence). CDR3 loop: CASSTQGASSYNEQFF. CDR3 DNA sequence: TGTGCCAGTAGTACTCAGGGAGCCAGCTCCTACAATGAGCAGTTCTTC.

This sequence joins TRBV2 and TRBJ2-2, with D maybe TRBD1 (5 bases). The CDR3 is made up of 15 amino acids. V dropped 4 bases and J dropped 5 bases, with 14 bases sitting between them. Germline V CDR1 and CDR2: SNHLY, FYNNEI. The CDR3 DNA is TGTGCCAGCAGTGGTACAGGTAGTAGGACCGGGGAGCTGTTTTTT. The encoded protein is CASSGTGSRTGELFF.

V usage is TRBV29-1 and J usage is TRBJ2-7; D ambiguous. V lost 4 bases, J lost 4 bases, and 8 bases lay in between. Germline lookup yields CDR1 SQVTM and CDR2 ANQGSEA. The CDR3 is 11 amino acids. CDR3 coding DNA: TGCAGCGTTGTTGGGAATTACGAGCAGTACTTC. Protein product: CSVVGNYEQYF.

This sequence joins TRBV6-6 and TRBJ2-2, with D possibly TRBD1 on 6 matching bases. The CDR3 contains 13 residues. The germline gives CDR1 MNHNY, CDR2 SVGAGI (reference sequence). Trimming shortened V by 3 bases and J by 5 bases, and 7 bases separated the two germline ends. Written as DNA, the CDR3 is TGTGCCAGCAGTTATACAGGGACCGGGGAGCTGTTTTTT. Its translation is CASSYTGTGELFF.

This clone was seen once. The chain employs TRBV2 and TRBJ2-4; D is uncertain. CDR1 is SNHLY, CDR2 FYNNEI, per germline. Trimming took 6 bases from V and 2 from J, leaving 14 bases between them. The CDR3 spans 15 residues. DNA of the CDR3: TGTGCCAGCAGCCCCAACCCGAAGCCCAAAAACATTCAGTACTTC. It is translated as CASSPNPKPKNIQYF.

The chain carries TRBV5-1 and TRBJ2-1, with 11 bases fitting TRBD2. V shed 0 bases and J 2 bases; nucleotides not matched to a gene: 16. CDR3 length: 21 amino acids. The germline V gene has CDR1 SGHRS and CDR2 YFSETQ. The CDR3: CASSLAHTSGGSRAAYNEQFF. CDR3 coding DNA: TGCGCCAGCAGCTTGGCTCATACTAGCGGGGGCTCGCGGGCCGCCTACAATGAGCAGTTCTTC. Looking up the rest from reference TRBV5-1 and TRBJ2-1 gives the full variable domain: KAGVTQTPRYLIKTRGQQVTLSCSPISGHRSVSWYQQTPGQGLQFLFEYFSETQRNKGNFPGRFSGRQFSNSRSEMNVSTLELGDSALYLCASSLAHTSGGSRAAYNEQFFGPGTRLTVL.

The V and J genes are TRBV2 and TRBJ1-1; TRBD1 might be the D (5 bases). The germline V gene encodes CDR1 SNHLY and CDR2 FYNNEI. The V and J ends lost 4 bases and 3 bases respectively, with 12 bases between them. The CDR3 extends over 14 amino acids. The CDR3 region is CASSVSLGDTEAFF. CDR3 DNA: TGTGCCAGCAGTGTGAGTCTGGGGGACACTGAAGCTTTCTTT.

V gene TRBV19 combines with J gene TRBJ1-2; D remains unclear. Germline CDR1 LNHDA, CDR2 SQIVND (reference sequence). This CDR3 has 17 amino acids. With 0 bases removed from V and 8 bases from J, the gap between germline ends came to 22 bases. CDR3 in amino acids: CASSIDPSRFLFRGYTF. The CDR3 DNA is TGTGCCAGTAGTATAGATCCCAGTCGGTTCCTATTTCGAGGCTACACCTTC. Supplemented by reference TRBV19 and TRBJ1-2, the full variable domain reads DGGITQSPKYLFRKEGQNVTLSCEQNLNHDAMYWYRQDPGQGLRLIYYSQIVNDFQKGDIAEGYSVSREKKESFPLTVTSAQKNPTAFYLCASSIDPSRFLFRGYTFGSGTRLTVV.

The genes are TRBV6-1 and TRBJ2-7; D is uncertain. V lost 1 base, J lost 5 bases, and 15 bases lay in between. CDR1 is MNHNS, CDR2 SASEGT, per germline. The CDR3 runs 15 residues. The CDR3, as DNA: TGTGCCAGCAGTGAAGGTCCCGGGCCAAGCAACGAGCAGTACTTC. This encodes CASSEGPGPSNEQYF.

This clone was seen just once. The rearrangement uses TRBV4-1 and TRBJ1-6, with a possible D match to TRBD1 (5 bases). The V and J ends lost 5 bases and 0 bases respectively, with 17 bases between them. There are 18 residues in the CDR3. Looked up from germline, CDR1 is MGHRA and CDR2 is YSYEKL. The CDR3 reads CASSSPTQGSSYNSPLHF. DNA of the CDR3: TGCGCCAGCAGCAGTCCGACGCAGGGTAGCTCCTATAATTCACCCCTCCACTTT.

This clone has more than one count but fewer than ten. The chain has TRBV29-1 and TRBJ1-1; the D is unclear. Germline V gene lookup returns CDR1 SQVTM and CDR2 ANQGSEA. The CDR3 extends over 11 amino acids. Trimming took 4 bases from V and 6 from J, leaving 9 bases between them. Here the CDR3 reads CSVVYGPEAFF. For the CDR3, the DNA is TGCAGCGTTGTGTATGGCCCTGAAGCTTTCTTT.

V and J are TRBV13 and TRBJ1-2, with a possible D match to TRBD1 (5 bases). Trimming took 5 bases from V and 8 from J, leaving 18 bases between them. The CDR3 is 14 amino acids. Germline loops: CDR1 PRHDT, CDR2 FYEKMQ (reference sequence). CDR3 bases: TGTGCCAGCAGCGACGGGACTAGGGCGTGGGGCTACACCTTC. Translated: CASSDGTRAWGYTF.

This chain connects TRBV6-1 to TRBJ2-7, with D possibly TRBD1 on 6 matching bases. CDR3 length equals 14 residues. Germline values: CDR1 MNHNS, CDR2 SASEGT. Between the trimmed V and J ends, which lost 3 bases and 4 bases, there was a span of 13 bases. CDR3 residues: CASSETFQGYEQYF. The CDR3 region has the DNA TGTGCCAGCAGTGAGACTTTTCAGGGGTACGAGCAGTACTTC.

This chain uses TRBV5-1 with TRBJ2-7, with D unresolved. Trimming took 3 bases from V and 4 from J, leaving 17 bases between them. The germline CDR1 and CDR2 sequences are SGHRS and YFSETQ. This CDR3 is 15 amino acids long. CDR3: CASSSPPQTGYEQYF. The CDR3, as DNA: TGCGCCAGCAGCTCGCCCCCTCAGACTGGGTACGAGCAGTACTTC. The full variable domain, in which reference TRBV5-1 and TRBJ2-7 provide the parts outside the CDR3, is KAGVTQTPRYLIKTRGQQVTLSCSPISGHRSVSWYQQTPGQGLQFLFEYFSETQRNKGNFPGRFSGRQFSNSRSEMNVSTLELGDSALYLCASSSPPQTGYEQYFGPGTRLTVT.

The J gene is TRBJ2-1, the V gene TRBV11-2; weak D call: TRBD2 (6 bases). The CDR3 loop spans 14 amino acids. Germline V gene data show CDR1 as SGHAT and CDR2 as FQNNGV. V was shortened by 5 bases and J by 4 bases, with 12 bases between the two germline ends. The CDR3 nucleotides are TGTGCCAGCAGCCCCGGGACTTTTTACAATGAGCAGTTCTTC. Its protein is CASSPGTFYNEQFF.

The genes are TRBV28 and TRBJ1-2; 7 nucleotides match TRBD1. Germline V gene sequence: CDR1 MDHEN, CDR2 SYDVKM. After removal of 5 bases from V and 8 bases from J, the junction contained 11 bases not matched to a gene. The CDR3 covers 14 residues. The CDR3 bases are TGTGCCAGCAGTATAAATTTCCGACAGGGCGGCTACACCTTC. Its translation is CASSINFRQGGYTF.

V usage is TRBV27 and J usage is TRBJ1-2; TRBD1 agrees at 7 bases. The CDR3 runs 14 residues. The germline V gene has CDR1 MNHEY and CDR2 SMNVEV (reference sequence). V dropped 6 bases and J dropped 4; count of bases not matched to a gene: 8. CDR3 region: CASRNTGETYGYTF. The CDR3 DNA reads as TGTGCCAGCAGGAATACAGGGGAGACCTATGGCTACACCTTC.

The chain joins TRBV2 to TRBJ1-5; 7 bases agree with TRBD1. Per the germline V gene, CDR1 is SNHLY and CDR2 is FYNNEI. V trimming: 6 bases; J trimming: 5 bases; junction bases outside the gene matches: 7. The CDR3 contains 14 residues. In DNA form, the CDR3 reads TGTGCCAGCAGCCGGGACAGAAGTCATCAGCCCCAGCATTTT. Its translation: CASSRDRSHQPQHF.

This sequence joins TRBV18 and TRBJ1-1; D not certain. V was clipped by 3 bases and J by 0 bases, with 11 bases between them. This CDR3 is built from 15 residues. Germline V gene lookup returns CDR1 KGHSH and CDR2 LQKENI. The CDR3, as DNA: TGTGCCAGCTCACCCAGGACTACCATGAACACTGAAGCTTTCTTT. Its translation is CASSPRTTMNTEAFF. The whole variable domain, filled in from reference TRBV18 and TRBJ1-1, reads NAGVMQNPRHLVRRRGQEARLRCSPMKGHSHVYWYRQLPEEGLKFMVYLQKENIIDESGMPKERFSAEFPKEGPSILRIQQVVRGDSAAYFCASSPRTTMNTEAFFGQGTRLTVV.

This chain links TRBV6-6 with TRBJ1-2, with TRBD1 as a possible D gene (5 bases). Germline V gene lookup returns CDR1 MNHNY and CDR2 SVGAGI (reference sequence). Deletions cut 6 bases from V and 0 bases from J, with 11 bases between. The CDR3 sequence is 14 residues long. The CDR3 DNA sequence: TGTGCCAGCAGCGCCTCGGGGGCTAACTATGGCTACACCTTC. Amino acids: CASSASGANYGYTF.

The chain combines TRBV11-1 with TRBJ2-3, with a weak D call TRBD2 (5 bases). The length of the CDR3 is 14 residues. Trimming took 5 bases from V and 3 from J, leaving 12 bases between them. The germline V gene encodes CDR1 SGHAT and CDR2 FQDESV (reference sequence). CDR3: CASSLRERTDTQYF. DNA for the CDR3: TGTGCCAGCAGCCTCCGGGAAAGAACAGATACGCAGTATTTT.

CDR3 protein: CSVYGGGEDLGGYTF. The CDR3 DNA follows: TGCAGCGTTTACGGCGGGGGGGAAGATCTTGGTGGCTACACCTTC. This sequence joins TRBV29-1 and TRBJ1-2, with D possibly being TRBD1 (5 bases). This CDR3 contains 15 residues. The germline V gene has CDR1 SQVTM and CDR2 ANQGSEA. V lost 5 bases and J lost 7, with 23 bases in between.

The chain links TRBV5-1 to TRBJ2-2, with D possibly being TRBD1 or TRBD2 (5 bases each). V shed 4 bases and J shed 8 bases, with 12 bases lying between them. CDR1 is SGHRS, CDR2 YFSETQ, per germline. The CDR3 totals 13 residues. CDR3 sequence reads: CASSPGTSGELFF. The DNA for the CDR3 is TGCGCCAGCAGCCCCGGGACCTCGGGGGAGCTGTTTTTT.

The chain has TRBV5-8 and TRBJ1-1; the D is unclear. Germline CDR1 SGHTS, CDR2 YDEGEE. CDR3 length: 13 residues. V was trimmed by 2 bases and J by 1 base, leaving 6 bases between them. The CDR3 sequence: CASSFDENTEAFF. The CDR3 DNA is TGTGCCAGCAGCTTTGACGAGAACACTGAAGCTTTCTTT.

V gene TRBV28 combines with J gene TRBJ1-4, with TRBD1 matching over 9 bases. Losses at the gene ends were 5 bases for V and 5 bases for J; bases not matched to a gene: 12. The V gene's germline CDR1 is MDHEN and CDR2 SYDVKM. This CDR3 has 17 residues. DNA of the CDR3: TGTGCCAGCAGTGCATCGGGACAGGGTCTAATGAATGAAAAACTGTTTTTT. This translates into CASSASGQGLMNEKLFF.

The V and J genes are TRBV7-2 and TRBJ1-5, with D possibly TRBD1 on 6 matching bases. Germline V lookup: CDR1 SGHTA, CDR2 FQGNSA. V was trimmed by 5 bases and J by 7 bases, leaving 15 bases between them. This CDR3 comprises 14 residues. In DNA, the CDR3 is TGTGCCAGCAGCCAAGGAGGACAGCACCAGCCCCAGCATTTT. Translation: CASSQGGQHQPQHF.

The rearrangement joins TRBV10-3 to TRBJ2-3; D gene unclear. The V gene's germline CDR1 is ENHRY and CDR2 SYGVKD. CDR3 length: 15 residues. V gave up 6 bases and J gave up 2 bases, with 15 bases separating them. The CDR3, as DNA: TGTGCCATCAGACCGAACAGTCTAGTCACAGATACGCAGTATTTT. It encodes CAIRPNSLVTDTQYF.

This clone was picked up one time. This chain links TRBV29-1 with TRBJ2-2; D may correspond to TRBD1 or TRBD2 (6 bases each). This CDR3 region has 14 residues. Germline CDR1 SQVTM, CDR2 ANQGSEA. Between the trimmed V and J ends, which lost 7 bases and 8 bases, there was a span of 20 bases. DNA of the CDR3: TGCAGCGGTTCTCGGGGGCCGGGCGCGGGGGAGCTGTTTTTT. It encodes CSGSRGPGAGELFF.

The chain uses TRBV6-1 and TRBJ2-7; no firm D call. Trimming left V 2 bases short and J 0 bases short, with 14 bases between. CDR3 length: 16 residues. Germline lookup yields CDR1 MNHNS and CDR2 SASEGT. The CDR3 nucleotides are TGTGCCAGCAGTGAATCTTTCATACACAGCTCCTACGAGCAGTACTTC. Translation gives CASSESFIHSSYEQYF.